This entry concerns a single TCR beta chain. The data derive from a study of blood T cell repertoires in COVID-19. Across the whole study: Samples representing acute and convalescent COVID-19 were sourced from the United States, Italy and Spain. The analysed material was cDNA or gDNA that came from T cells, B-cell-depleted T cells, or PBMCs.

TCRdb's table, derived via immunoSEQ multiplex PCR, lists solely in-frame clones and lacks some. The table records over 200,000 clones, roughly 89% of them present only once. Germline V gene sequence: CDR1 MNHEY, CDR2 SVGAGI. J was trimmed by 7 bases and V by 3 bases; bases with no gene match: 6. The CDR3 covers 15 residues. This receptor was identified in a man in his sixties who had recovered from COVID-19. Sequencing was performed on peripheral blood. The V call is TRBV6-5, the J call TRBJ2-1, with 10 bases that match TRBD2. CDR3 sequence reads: CASSYNPSGSNEQFF. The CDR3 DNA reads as TGTGCCAGCAGTTATAATCCTAGCGGGAGTAATGAGCAGTTCTTC.